Reported below is one T cell receptor beta chain. These data are taken from a study of monozygotic twins with inflammatory bowel disease. Looked up from germline, CDR1 is MDHEN and CDR2 is SYDVKM. The CDR3 consists of 16 residues. For every TCR library, about 3,500 ng of total RNA was used. Added by template switching were UMIs that each held a 6-nucleotide sample barcode. TCRdb reworked the 5' RACE reads into one entry per CDR3 protein, no DNA. The table lists approximately 120,000 distinct CDR3 sequences. The source is a human donor with ulcerative colitis or Crohn's disease, or a healthy co-twin of an affected twin (not recorded which). Sequenced input: blood. The chain has TRBV28 and TRBJ2-3; TCRdb picks TRBD2, but there is no DNA to check that call. The CDR3 region is CASSRKLAGDYNTQYF.